Sequencing of this T cell receptor beta chain was carried out in a study of vaccination effects on CD4 cells after COVID-19. Study observations and caveats: Few convalescent patients were studied, and early post-infection samples were lacking.

Comment on this clone: Its antigen is not identified.

ViraFEST expansion of antigen-specific CD4+ T cells with viral peptide pools preceded sequencing. It was after 10 days of culture that CD4+ T cells were isolated. Vaccinated recipients, who were negative for nucleocapsid antibodies, had no history of SARS-CoV-2 infection. Sequencing used immunoSEQ multiplex PCR; TCRdb keeps in-frame clones, though not all of them. Altogether 25,000 or so clones are present, approximately 71% being singletons, with the ten largest covering approximately 12%. Specimen: CD4+ T cells from PBMCs cultured with HCoV-OC43 spike peptides, collected before COVID-19 vaccination. Subset indicated: HCoV-OC43 spike overlapping peptide pool stimulation. The sequence was collected from a human donor who received a COVID-19 vaccine.

In DNA, the CDR3 is TGTGCCAGCAGTTTAAATCTTTACAATGAGCAGTTCTTC. It translates to CASSLNLYNEQFF. This sequence joins TRBV12-3 or TRBV12-4 and TRBJ2-1; D gene unclear. The V end lost 2 bases, the J end lost 4 bases, and 6 bases lay between the germline ends. The CDR3 runs to 13 residues.